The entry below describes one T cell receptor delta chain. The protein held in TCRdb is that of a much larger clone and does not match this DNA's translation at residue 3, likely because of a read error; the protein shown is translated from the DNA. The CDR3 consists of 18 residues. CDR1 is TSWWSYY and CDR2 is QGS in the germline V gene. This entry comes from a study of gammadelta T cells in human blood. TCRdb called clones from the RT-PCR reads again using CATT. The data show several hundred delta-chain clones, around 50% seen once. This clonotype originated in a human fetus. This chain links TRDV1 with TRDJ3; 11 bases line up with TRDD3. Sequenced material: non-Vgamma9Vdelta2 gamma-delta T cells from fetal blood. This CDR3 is CARGELGDSSWDTRQMFF. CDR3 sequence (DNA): TGTGCTCGTGGGGAACTGGGGGATAGCTCCTGGGACACCCGACAGATGTTTTTC.